Listed here are 16 T cell receptor beta chains from one sample, sequenced in a study of shared clonotypes between healthy human individuals. The protocol was immunoSEQ multiplex PCR, while the TCRdb copy is restricted to in-frame clones and leaves out a portion. The repertoire holds fewer than 1.8 million clones, with roughly 98.5% as singletons. Sequencing was done on a sample of naive CD4+ T cells sorted from blood. As to subset: CD45RA+ positively selected. The receptors derive from a man aged 25-45 years in good health.

The chain couples TRBV27 to TRBJ2-1; possibly TRBD2 for D (6 bases). V was clipped by 2 bases and J by 3 bases, with 11 bases between them. The length of the CDR3 is 15 residues. CDR1 is MNHEY, CDR2 SMNVEV, per germline (reference sequence). The CDR3 region has the DNA TGTGCCAGCAGTTTAACTAGCCCTTACTACAATGAGCAGTTCTTC. As protein: CASSLTSPYYNEQFF.

This chain joins TRBV10-3 and TRBJ2-7; no clear D. The CDR3 length is 13 residues. Per germline, CDR1 ENHRY and CDR2 SYGVKD. V was cut by 5 bases and J by 1 base, with 9 bases left in between. CDR3: CAISMTDSYEQYF. DNA of the CDR3: TGTGCCATCAGTATGACGGATTCCTACGAGCAGTACTTC.

V usage is TRBV18 and J usage is TRBJ2-5; TRBD2 matches 13 bases. The junction had 4 bases not matched to a gene; V was cut back by 0 bases and J by 3 bases. The CDR3 is 17 residues long. CDR1 is KGHSH and CDR2 is LQKENI in the germline V gene. CDR3 protein: CASSPPAGTSGKETQYF. DNA for the CDR3: TGTGCCAGCTCACCACCGGCCGGGACTAGCGGGAAAGAGACCCAGTACTTC.

This chain links TRBV7-2 with TRBJ2-1, with D perhaps TRBD2 (6 bases). Germline values: CDR1 SGHTA, CDR2 FQGNSA. The length of the CDR3 is 13 residues. Trimming cost V 3 bases and J 7 bases, with 10 bases left between them. Written as DNA, the CDR3 is TGTGCCAGCAGCTTGGGAGGTCGGAATGAGCAGTTCTTC. Translation: CASSLGGRNEQFF.

DNA of the CDR3: TGTGCCAGCAGTGAATGGTCGAAAAAACTGTTTTTT. Translated: CASSEWSKKLFF. This sequence joins TRBV6-1 and TRBJ1-4; D is unclear. This CDR3 is built from 12 residues. Deletions cut 2 bases from V and 9 bases from J, with 7 bases between. The germline CDR1 and CDR2 sequences are MNHNS and SASEGT.

V is TRBV30 and J is TRBJ1-5; TRBD1 aligns across 12 bases. Germline V gene sequence: CDR1 GTSNPN, CDR2 SVGIG (reference sequence). V lost 0 bases, J lost 4 bases, and 10 bases stayed unmatched. The length of the CDR3 is 18 residues. CDR3 in amino acids: CAWSVARTGQGANQPQHF. The CDR3 DNA reads TGTGCCTGGAGTGTAGCTCGGACGGGACAGGGGGCTAATCAGCCCCAGCATTTT.

V usage is TRBV28 and J usage is TRBJ2-1, with 8 bases identical to TRBD2. The germline V gene encodes CDR1 MDHEN and CDR2 SYDVKM. The ends lost 3 bases at V and 5 bases at J; junction bases unmatched: 3. The length of the CDR3 is 14 residues. DNA for the CDR3: TGTGCCAGCAGTTTGACTAGCGATGACAATGAGCAGTTCTTC. This sequence encodes CASSLTSDDNEQFF.

The rearrangement links TRBV5-1 to TRBJ1-1; 9 bases map to TRBD1. Losses at the gene ends were 4 bases for V and 3 bases for J; bases not matched to a gene: 7. The CDR3 spans 15 residues. Germline V gene data show CDR1 as SGHRS and CDR2 as YFSETQ. The CDR3: CASSDTGGGDTEAFF. CDR3 DNA: TGCGCCAGCAGCGACACAGGGGGCGGGGACACTGAAGCTTTCTTT.

The V and J genes are TRBV10-1 and TRBJ2-7; the match to TRBD2 covers 7 bases. Trimming removed 5 bases from V and 6 bases from J; junction bases left unmatched: 10. The germline V gene encodes CDR1 WNHNN and CDR2 SYGVQD (reference sequence). CDR3 size: 14 residues. The DNA of the CDR3 is TGCGCCAGCAGTCCCGGGACTACCGTATCCGAGCAGTACTTC. This translates into CASSPGTTVSEQYF.

The chain uses TRBV5-1 and TRBJ2-7; 8 bases fit TRBD2. The CDR3 contains 14 residues. Unmatched junction bases numbered 8, after V lost 5 bases and J lost 4 bases. CDR1 and CDR2 from the germline V gene are SGHRS and YFSETQ. CDR3 nucleotides: TGCGCCAGCAGGCGGGCTAGCGGGCCTTACGAGCAGTACTTC. It specifies CASRRASGPYEQYF.

The chain joins TRBV5-1 to TRBJ2-7; 14 bases align to TRBD2. Trimming at V came to 2 bases and at J to 2 bases, leaving 12 bases not matched to a gene. The CDR3 sequence is 19 residues long. Germline V gene data show CDR1 as SGHRS and CDR2 as YFSETQ. The CDR3 region is CASSFLGTSGSGAAYEQYF. The CDR3, as DNA: TGCGCCAGCAGCTTTCTTGGGACTAGCGGGAGTGGAGCAGCCTACGAGCAGTACTTC.

The rearrangement uses TRBV20-1 and TRBJ2-7, with TRBD2 identical over 9 bases. The CDR3 has 11 amino acids. V lost 7 bases, J lost 12 bases, and 10 bases stayed unmatched. CDR1 is DFQATT and CDR2 is SNEGSKA in the germline V gene (reference sequence). The CDR3 protein is CSGAVAGVPYF. CDR3 in DNA: TGCAGTGGGGCGGTAGCGGGAGTACCGTACTTC.

This clone was found a few times. The chain couples TRBV27 to TRBJ1-1; TRBD1 is a possible D gene (5 bases). Looked up from germline, CDR1 is MNHEY and CDR2 is SMNVEV (reference sequence). V lost 6 bases, J lost 0 bases, and 14 bases lay in between. The CDR3 spans 15 residues. CDR3 in amino acids: CASSWGGDLNTEAFF. CDR3 nucleotide sequence: TGTGCCAGCAGCTGGGGGGGAGATCTGAACACTGAAGCTTTCTTT.

The gene calls are TRBV6-1 and TRBJ1-5, with 7 positions matching TRBD1. Trimming cost V 6 bases and J 3 bases; bases outside gene matches: 5. Germline V gene sequence: CDR1 MNHNS, CDR2 SASEGT. The CDR3 has 14 residues. The CDR3 DNA reads as TGTGCCAGCAGCCAGACAGGGAACAATCAGCCCCAGCATTTT. Encoded protein: CASSQTGNNQPQHF.

The chain links TRBV11-2 to TRBJ2-3, with D tentatively TRBD1 or TRBD2 (5 bases each). This CDR3 comprises 14 residues. CDR1 is SGHAT and CDR2 is FQNNGV in the germline V gene. V gave up 5 bases and J gave up 3 bases, with 12 bases separating them. Written as DNA, the CDR3 is TGTGCCAGCAGCCGCCGGGGCAGTACAGATACGCAGTATTTT. It translates to CASSRRGSTDTQYF.

The genes are TRBV19 and TRBJ2-5; 10 nucleotides align to TRBD1. The CDR3 totals 15 residues. CDR1 and CDR2 from the germline V gene are LNHDA and SQIVND (reference sequence). Trimming took 6 bases from V and 5 from J; bases not matched to a gene: 9. CDR3 DNA: TGTGCCAGTAGCCCAGCCGACAGGGGGCGCGAGACCCAGTACTTC. Its protein is CASSPADRGRETQYF.